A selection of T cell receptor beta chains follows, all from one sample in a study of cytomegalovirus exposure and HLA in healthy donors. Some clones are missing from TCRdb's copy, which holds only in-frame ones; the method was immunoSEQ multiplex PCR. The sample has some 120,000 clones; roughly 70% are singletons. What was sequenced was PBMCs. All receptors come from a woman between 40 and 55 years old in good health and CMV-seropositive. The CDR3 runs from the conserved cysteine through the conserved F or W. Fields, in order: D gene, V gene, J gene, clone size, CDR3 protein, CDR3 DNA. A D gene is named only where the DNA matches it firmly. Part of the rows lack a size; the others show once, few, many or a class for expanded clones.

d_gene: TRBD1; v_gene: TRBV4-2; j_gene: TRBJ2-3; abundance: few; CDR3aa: CASSQYTGGRADTQYF; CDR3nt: TGTGCCAGCAGCCAGTACACAGGGGGCAGGGCAGATACGCAGTATTTT
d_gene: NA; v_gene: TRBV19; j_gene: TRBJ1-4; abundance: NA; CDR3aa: CASSNPGAPNEKLFF; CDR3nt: TGTGCCAGTAGTAATCCAGGCGCACCTAATGAAAAACTGTTTTTT
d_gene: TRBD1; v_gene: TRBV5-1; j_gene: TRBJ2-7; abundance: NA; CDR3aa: CASSFPQGDEQYF; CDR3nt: TGCGCCAGCAGCTTTCCCCAGGGGGACGAGCAGTACTTC
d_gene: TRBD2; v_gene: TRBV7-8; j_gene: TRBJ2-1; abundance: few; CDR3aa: CASRKLAEYNEQFF; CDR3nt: TGTGCCAGCAGAAAACTAGCGGAGTACAATGAGCAGTTCTTC
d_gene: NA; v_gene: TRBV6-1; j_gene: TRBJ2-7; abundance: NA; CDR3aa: CASTWDISAYEQYF; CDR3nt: TGTGCCAGTACCTGGGACATTTCGGCCTACGAGCAGTACTTC
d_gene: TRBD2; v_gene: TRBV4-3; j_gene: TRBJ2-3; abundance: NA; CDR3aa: CASSQRGAGGDTQYF; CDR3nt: TGCGCCAGCAGCCAACGCGGAGCGGGAGGAGATACGCAGTATTTT
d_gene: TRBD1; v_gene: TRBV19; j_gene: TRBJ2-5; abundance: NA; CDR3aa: CASSIDRVGETQYF; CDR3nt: TGTGCCAGTAGTATCGACAGGGTGGGAGAGACCCAGTACTTC
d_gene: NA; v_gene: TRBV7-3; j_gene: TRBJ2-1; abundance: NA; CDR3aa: CASSLGLVDYNEQFF; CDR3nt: TGTGCCAGCAGCTTAGGGCTCGTTGATTACAATGAGCAGTTCTTC
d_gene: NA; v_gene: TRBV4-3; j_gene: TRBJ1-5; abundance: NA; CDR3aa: CASSHSPGVNQPQHF; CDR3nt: TGCGCCAGCAGCCACTCCCCAGGGGTCAATCAGCCCCAGCATTTT
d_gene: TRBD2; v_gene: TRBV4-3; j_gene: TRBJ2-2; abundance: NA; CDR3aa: CASSQDEGASGYTGELFF; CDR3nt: TGCGCCAGCAGCCAAGATGAAGGGGCTAGCGGGTACACCGGGGAGCTGTTTTTT
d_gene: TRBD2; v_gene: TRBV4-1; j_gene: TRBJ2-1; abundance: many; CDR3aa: CASSQADMGLVTYNEQFF; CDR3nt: TGCGCCAGCAGCCAAGCGGATATGGGACTAGTGACCTACAATGAGCAGTTCTTC
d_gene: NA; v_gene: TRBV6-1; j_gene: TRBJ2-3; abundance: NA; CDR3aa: CASMGTLTDTQYF; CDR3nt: TGTGCCAGCATGGGGACACTCACAGATACGCAGTATTTT
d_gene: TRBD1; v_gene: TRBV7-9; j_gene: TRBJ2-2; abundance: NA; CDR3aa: CASSSRDRGARELFF; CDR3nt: TGTGCCAGCAGCTCCCGGGACAGGGGGGCGCGGGAGCTGTTTTTT
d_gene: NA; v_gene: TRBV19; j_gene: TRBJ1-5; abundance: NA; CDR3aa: CASSERDWYSNQPQHF; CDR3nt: TGTGCCAGTTCGGAACGGGACTGGTATAGCAATCAGCCCCAGCATTTT
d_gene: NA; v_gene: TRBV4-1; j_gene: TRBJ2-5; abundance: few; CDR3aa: CASSQGRQFQETQYF; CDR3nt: TGCGCCAGCAGCCAAGGTCGCCAGTTTCAAGAGACCCAGTACTTC
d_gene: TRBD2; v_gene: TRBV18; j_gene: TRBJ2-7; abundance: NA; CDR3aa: CASSPPGQGSTSGKLPYF; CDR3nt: TGTGCCAGCTCACCACCGGGACAGGGATCGACTAGCGGGAAACTTCCGTACTTC
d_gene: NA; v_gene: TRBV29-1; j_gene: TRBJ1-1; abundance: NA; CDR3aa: CSVDRGNTEAFF; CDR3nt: TGCAGCGTTGATAGGGGTAACACTGAAGCTTTCTTT
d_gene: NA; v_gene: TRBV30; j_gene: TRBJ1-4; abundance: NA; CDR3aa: CAWSVDRGNEKLFF; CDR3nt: TGTGCCTGGAGTGTAGATCGAGGGAATGAAAAACTGTTTTTT
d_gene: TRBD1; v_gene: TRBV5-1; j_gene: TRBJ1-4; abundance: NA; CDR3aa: CASSLGKSGTGGPTNEKLFF; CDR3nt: TGCGCCAGCAGCTTGGGGAAGTCCGGGACAGGGGGACCAACTAATGAAAAACTGTTTTTT
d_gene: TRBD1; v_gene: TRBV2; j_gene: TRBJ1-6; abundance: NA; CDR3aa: CASSEMGGQASGSPLHF; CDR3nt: TGTGCCAGCAGTGAAATGGGGGGACAGGCCAGCGGTTCACCCCTCCACTTT
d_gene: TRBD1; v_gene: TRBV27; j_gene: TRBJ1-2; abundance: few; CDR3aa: CASSSTQQGARGYTF; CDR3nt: TGTGCCAGCAGTTCGACACAACAGGGGGCGAGAGGCTACACCTTC
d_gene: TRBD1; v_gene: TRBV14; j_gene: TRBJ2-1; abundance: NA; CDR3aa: CASSPLGTGYNEQFF; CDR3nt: TGTGCCAGCAGCCCCCTGGGGACAGGCTACAATGAGCAGTTCTTC
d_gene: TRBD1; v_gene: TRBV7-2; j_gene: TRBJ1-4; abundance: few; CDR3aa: CASSTQGADEKLFF; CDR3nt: TGTGCCAGCAGCACACAGGGGGCCGATGAAAAACTGTTTTTT
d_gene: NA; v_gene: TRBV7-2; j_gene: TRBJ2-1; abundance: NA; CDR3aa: CASSIGSSSEQFF; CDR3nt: TGTGCCAGCAGCATTGGGAGCAGCAGTGAGCAGTTCTTC
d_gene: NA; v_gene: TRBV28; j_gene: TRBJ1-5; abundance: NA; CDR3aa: CASRHQGGGNNQPQHF; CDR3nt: TGTGCCAGCAGACATCAGGGCGGGGGTAACAATCAACCCCAGCATTTT
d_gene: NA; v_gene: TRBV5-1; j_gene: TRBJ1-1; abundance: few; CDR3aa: CASSLEFGEAFF; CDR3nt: TGCGCCAGCAGCTTGGAATTCGGGGAAGCTTTCTTT
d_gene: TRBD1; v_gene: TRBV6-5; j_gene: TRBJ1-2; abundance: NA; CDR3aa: CASSYSSTGARGYTF; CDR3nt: TGTGCCAGCAGTTACTCGAGTACAGGGGCACGGGGCTACACCTTC
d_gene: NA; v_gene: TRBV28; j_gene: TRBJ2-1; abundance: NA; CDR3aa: CASSFRVGFF; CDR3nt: TGTGCCAGCAGTTTCAGGGTTGGGTTCTTC
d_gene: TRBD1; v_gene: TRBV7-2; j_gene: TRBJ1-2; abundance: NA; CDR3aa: CASSPRLGQGLTNYGYTF; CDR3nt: TGTGCCAGCAGCCCACGGCTCGGACAGGGCCTTACTAACTATGGCTACACCTTC
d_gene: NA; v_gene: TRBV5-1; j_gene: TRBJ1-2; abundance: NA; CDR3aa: CASSLASGSGLYTF; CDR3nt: TGCGCCAGCAGCTTGGCCAGCGGGAGCGGCCTCTACACCTTC
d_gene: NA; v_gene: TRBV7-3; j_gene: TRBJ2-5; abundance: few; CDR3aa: CASSPRPLGTTQETQYF; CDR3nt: TGTGCCAGCAGCCCTCGCCCGCTAGGGACAACACAAGAGACCCAGTACTTC
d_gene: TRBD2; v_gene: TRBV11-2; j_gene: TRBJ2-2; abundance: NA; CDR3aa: CASSYAGVGELFF; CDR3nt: TGTGCCAGCAGCTATGCGGGGGTCGGGGAGCTGTTTTTT
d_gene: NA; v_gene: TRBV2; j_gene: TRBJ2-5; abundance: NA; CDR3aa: CASSPTRKETQYF; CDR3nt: TGTGCCAGCAGTCCTACTAGAAAAGAGACCCAGTACTTC
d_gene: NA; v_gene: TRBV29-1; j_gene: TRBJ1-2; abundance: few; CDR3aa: CSVEHQAGGGYTF; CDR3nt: TGCAGCGTTGAACACCAGGCCGGGGGTGGCTACACCTTC
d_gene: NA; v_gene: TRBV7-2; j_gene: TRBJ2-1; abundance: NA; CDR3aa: CASSFNRVNEQFF; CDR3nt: TGTGCCAGCAGCTTTAACAGGGTCAATGAGCAGTTCTTC
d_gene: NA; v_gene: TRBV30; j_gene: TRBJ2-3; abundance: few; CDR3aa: CAWKERNTDTQYF; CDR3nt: TGTGCCTGGAAAGAGCGGAACACAGATACGCAGTATTTT
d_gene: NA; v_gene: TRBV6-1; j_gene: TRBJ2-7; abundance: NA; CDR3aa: CASSESPGGSSSYEQYF; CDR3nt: TGTGCCAGCAGTGAATCCCCGGGTGGAAGTAGCTCCTACGAGCAGTACTTC
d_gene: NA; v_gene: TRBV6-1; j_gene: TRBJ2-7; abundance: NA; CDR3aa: CASSVYPDSSYEQYF; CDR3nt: TGTGCCAGCAGTGTCTACCCGGACAGCTCCTACGAGCAGTACTTC
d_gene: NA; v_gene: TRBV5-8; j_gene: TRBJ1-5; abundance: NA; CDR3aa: CASSLQGNQPQHF; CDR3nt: TGTGCCAGCAGCTTGCAGGGGAATCAGCCCCAGCATTTT
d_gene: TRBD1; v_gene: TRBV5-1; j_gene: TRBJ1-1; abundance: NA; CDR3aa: CASSPLTGATMNTEAFF; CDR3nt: TGCGCCAGCAGCCCGCTTACAGGGGCCACCATGAACACTGAAGCTTTCTTT
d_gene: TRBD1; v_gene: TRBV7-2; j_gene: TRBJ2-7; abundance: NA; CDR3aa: CASSPRQGASAEQYF; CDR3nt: TGTGCCAGCAGCCCTCGACAGGGGGCCTCTGCTGAGCAGTACTTC
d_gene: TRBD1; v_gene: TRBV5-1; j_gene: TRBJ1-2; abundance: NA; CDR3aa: CASSLGPTHRGLDYGYTF; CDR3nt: TGCGCCAGCAGCTTGGGTCCGACACACAGGGGGCTTGACTATGGCTACACCTTC
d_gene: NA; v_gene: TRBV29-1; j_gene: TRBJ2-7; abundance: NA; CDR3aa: CSVLTAEQYF; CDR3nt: TGCAGCGTCCTGACTGCTGAGCAGTACTTC
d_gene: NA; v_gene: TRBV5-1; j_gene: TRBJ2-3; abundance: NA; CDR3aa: CASSLEGRGSADTQYF; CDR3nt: TGCGCCAGCAGCTTGGAGGGCAGGGGTTCAGCAGATACGCAGTATTTT
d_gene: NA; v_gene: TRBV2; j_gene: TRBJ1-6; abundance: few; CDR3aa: CASKGSGNSPLHF; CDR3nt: TGTGCCAGCAAGGGGTCGGGCAATTCACCCCTCCACTTT
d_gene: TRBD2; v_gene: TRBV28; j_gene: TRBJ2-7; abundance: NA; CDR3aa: CASSPTLAGGPCEQYF; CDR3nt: TGTGCCAGCAGTCCAACGTTAGCGGGAGGGCCGTGCGAGCAGTACTTC
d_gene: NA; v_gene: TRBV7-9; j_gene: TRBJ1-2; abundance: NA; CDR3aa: CASSLVSGVGYTF; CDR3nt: TGTGCCAGCAGCTTAGTTTCAGGGGTGGGCTACACCTTC
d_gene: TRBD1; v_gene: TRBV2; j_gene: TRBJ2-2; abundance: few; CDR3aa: CASSGQGRKSGELFF; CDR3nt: TGTGCCAGCAGTGGACAGGGAAGGAAGTCCGGGGAGCTGTTTTTT
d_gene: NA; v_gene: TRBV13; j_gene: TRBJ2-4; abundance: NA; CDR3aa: CASSPPTRALAKNIQYF; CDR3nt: TGTGCCAGCAGCCCCCCCACGAGGGCCCTAGCCAAAAACATTCAGTACTTC
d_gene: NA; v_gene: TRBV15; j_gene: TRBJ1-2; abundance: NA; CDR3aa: CATSREGVGYGYTF; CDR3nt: TGTGCCACCAGCAGGGAGGGTGTTGGGTATGGCTACACCTTC
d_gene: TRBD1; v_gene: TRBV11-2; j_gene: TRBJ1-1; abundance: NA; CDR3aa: CASSLGTGGFTEAFF; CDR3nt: TGTGCCAGCAGCTTGGGGACAGGGGGATTCACTGAAGCTTTCTTT
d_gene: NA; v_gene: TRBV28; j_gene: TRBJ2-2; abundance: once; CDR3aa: CASSLWRGGDGELFF; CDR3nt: TGTGCCAGCAGTTTGTGGAGAGGGGGGGACGGGGAGCTGTTTTTT
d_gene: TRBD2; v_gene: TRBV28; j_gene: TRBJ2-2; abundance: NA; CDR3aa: CASIQGGSTGELFF; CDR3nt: TGTGCCAGCATCCAGGGCGGGAGCACCGGGGAGCTGTTTTTT
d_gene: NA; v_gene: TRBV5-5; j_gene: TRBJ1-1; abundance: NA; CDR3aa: CASSPWEGGNTEAFF; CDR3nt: TGTGCCAGCAGCCCCTGGGAGGGTGGGAACACTGAAGCTTTCTTT